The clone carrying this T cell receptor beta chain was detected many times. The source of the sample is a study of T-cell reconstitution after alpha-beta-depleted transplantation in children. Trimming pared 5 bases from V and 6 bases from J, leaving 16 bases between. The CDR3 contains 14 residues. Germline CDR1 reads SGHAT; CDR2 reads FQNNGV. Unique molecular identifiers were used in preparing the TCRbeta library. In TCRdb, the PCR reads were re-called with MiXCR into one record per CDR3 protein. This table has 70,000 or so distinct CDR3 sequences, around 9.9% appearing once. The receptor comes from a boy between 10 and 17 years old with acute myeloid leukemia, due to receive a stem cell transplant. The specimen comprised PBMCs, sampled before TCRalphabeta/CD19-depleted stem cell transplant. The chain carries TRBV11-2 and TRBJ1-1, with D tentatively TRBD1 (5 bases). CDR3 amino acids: CASSPVGGYAEAFF. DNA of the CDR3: TGTGCCAGCAGCCCAGTGGGGGGTTATGCTGAAGCTTTCTTT.